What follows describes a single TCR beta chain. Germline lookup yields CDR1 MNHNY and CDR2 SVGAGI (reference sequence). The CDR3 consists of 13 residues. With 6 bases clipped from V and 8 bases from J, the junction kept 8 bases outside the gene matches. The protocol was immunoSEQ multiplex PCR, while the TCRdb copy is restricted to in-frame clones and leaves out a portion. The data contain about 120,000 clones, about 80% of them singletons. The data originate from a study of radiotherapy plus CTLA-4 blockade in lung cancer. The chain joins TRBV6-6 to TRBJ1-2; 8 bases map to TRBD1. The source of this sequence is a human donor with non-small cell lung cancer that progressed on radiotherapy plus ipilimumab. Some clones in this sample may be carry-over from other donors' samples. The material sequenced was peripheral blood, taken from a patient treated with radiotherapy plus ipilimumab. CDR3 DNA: TGTGCCAGCAGCGTGACAGGGGATAGGGGCTACACCTTC. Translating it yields CASSVTGDRGYTF.